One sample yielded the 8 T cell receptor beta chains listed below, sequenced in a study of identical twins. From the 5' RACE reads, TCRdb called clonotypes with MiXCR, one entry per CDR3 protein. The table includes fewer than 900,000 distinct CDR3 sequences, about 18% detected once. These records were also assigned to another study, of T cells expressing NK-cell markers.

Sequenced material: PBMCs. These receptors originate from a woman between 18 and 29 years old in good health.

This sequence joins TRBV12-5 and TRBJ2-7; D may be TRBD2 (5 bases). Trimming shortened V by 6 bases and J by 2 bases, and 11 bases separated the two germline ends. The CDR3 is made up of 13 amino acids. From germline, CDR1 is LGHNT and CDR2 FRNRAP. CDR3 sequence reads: CASGSTSPYEQYF. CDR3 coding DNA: TGTGCTAGTGGCTCCACTAGTCCCTACGAGCAGTACTTC.

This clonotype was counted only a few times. CDR3 bases: TGTGCCAGCAGTGACGCAACTAGCGGGACGGGTGAGCAGTTCTTC. Translating it yields CASSDATSGTGEQFF. The chain combines TRBV2 with TRBJ2-1; 10 nucleotides match TRBD2. The CDR3 is made up of 15 amino acids. Germline V lookup: CDR1 SNHLY, CDR2 FYNNEI. V lost 3 bases to trimming and J lost 9 bases; unmatched junction nucleotides: 8.

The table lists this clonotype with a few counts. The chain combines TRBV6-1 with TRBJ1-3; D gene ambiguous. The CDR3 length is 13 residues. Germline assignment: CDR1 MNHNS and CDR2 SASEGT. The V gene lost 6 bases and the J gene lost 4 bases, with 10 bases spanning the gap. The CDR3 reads CASSQAMGNTIYF. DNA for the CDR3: TGTGCCAGCAGCCAAGCGATGGGAAACACCATATATTTT.

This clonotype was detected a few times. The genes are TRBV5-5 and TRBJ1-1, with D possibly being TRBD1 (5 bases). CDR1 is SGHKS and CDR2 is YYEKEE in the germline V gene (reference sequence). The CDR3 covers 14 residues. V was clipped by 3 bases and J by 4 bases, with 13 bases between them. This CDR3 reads CASSSTQGRTEAFF. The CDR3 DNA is TGTGCCAGCAGCTCTACGCAGGGACGCACTGAAGCTTTCTTT.

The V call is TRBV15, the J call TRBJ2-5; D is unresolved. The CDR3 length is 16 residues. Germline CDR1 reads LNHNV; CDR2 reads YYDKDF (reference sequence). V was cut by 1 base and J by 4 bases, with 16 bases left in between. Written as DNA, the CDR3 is TGTGCCACCAGCAGAGGTAGTAGCTCAAGAGGAGAGACCCAGTACTTC. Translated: CATSRGSSSRGETQYF.

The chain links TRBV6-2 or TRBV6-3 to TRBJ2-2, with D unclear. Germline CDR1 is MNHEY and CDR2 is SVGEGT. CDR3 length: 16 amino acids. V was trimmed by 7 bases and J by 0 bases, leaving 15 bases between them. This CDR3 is CASNTNRLANTGELFF. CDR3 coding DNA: TGTGCCAGCAACACAAATAGACTCGCGAACACCGGGGAGCTGTTTTTT.

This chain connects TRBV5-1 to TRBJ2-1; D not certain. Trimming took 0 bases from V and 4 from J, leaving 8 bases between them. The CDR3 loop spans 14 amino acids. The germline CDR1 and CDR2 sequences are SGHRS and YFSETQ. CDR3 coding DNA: TGCGCCAGCAGCTTGGCCCAAAGGTACAATGAGCAGTTCTTC. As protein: CASSLAQRYNEQFF.

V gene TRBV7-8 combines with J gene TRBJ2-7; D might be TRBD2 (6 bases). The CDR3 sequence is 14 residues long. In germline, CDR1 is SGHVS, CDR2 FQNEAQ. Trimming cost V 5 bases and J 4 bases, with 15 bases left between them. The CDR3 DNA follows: TGTGCCAGCAGCGCGGGACGGGAAGTTTACGAGCAGTACTTC. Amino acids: CASSAGREVYEQYF.